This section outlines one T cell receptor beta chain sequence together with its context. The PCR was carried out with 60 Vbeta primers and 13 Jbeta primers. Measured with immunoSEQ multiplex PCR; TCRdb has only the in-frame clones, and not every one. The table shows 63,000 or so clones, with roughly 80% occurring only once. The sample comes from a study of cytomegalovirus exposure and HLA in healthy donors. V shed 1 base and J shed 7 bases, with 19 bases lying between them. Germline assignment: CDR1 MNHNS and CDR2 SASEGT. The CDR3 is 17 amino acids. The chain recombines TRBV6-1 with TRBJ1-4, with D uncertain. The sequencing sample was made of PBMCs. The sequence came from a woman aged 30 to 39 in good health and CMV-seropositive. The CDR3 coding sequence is TGTGCCAGCAGTGAAGGGGTTAGGAACGGGGATAGTGAAAAACTGTTTTTT. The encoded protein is CASSEGVRNGDSEKLFF.